These 4 T cell receptor beta chains were all obtained from the same sample, sequenced in a study of cytomegalovirus exposure and HLA in healthy donors. In the PCR, 60 Vbeta and 13 Jbeta primers were used. Using immunoSEQ multiplex PCR, the repertoire was profiled, and TCRdb retains in-frame clones only, with some absent. The profile shows roughly 97,000 clones, around 73% of them singletons. Sequenced material: PBMCs. The receptors originated from a man in his forties in good health and CMV-seronegative.

The rearrangement uses TRBV5-1 and TRBJ2-5; no reliable D call. From germline, CDR1 is SGHRS and CDR2 YFSETQ. The CDR3 consists of 16 residues. V was pared by 2 bases and J by 2 bases, with 16 bases between. Here the CDR3 reads CASSFLGATPQETQYF. For the CDR3, the DNA is TGCGCCAGCAGCTTCCTAGGAGCCACTCCTCAAGAGACCCAGTACTTC.

The V call is TRBV19, the J call TRBJ2-5; D is ambiguous. The CDR3 is made up of 13 amino acids. The V and J ends lost 3 bases and 5 bases respectively, with 10 bases between them. Germline V gives CDR1 LNHDA, CDR2 SQIVND (reference sequence). CDR3 protein: CASSISGWETQYF. DNA for the CDR3: TGTGCCAGTAGTATTTCGGGTTGGGAGACCCAGTACTTC.

The chain combines TRBV6-5 with TRBJ2-3; possible D gene TRBD2, 5 bases. Trimming removed 4 bases from V and 2 bases from J, with 16 bases in between. Germline V CDR1 and CDR2: MNHEY, SVGAGI. This CDR3 is 16 amino acids long. CDR3 sequence (DNA): TGTGCCAGCAGTTCCTGGACTCAAAAAGCCACAGATACGCAGTATTTT. This codes for CASSSWTQKATDTQYF.

This clone was detected only a few times. The chain is built from TRBV18 and TRBJ1-4; D remains unclear. Germline V gene lookup returns CDR1 KGHSH and CDR2 LQKENI. The CDR3 runs to 13 residues. V was pared by 4 bases and J by 2 bases, with 5 bases between. The CDR3 DNA is TGTGCCAGCTCACGTGCGACTAATGAAAAACTGTTTTTT. Protein product: CASSRATNEKLFF.